This TCR beta chain originates from a study of vaccination and CD4 T cells after COVID-19. Findings and caveats of the study: Convalescent patients' median share of reactive clones seen only post-vaccination was approximately 85%.

A note on this clonotype: The antigen remains unidentified.

TCRdb fed the PCR reads into MiXCR, producing one record per CDR3 protein. The table shows tens of thousands of distinct CDR3 sequences, with around 53% occurring only once. The sequencing here drew on CD4+ T cells from blood, taken before SARS-CoV-2 vaccination. The receptor's source is a human donor who had recovered from COVID-19.

The CDR3 reads CASSSQGRDNSPLHF. CDR3 DNA: TGCGCCAGCAGCTCACAGGGCCGGGATAATTCACCCCTCCACTTT. This chain connects TRBV5-1 to TRBJ1-6; D might be TRBD1 (6 bases). The CDR3 has 15 amino acids. V gave up 3 bases and J gave up 5 bases, with 12 bases separating them. CDR1 SGHRS and CDR2 YFSETQ come from the germline V gene.